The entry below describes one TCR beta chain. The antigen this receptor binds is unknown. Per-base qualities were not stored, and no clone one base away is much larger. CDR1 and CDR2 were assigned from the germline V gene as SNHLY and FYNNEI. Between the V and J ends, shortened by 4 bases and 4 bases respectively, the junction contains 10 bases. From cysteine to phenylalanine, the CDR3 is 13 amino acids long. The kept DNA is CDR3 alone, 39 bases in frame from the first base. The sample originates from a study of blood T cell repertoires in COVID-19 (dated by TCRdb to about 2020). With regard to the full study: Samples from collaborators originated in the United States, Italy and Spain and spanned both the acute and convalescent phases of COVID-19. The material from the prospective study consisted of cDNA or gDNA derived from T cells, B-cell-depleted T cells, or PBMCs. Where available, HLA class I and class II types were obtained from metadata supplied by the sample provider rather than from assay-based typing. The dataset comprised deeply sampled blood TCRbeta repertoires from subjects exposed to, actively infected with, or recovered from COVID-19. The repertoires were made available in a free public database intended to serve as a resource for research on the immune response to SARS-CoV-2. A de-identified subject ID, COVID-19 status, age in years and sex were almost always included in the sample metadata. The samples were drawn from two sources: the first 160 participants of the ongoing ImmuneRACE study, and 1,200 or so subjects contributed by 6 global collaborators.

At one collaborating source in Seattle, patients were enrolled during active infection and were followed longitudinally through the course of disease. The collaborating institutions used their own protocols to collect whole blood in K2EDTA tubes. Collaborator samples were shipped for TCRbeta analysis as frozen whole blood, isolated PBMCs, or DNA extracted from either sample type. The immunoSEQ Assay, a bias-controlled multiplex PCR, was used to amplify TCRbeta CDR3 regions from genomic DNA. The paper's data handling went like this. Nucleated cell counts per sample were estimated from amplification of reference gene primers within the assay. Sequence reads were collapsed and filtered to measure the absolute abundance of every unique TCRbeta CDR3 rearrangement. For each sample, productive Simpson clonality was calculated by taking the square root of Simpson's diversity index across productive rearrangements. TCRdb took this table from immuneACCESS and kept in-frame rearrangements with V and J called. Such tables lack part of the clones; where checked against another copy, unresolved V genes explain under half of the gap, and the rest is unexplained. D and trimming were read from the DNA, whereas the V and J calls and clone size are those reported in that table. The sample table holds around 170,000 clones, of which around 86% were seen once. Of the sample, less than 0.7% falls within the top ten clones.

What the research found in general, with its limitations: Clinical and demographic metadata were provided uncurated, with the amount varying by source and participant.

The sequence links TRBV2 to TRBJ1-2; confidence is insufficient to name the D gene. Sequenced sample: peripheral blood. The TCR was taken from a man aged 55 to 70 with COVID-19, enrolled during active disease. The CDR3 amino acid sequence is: CASSVLAVYGYTF. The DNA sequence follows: TGTGCCAGCAGTGTATTGGCAGTCTATGGCTACACCTTC.